The present T cell receptor (beta chain) was sequenced within a study of T cell changes during pregnancy in multiple sclerosis. Assay used: immunoSEQ multiplex PCR; TCRdb lists only in-frame clones, some missing. This sample has roughly 90,000 clones; almost 95% occur once, and the top ten carry 2% to 2.5%. The TCR sequence derives from a female donor with multiple sclerosis, enrolled in a pregnancy study. Sequenced here: peripheral blood, sampled in the third trimester of pregnancy.

This chain's CDR3 is CASSPRRQGTEQPQHF. Written as DNA, the CDR3 is TGTGCCAGTAGCCCCCGAAGACAGGGGACAGAGCAGCCCCAGCATTTT. This chain uses TRBV19 with TRBJ1-5; TRBD1 agrees at 8 bases. CDR1 is LNHDA and CDR2 is SQIVND in the germline V gene (reference sequence). The V segment lost 6 bases and the J segment 7 bases; nucleotides outside the gene matches: 14. The CDR3 has 16 residues.